A single sample is the source of the 26 T cell receptor beta chains below, sequenced in a study of cytotoxic CD8 clonotypes in ibrutinib-treated CLL. Profiling relied on immunoSEQ multiplex PCR, and the TCRdb table lists in-frame clones only, not all of them. The table lists roughly 160,000 clones, around 80% of them singletons, with about 4.9% in the top ten. The sample was PBMCs, taken after 24 months of ibrutinib treatment. The origin of the receptors is a human donor with chronic lymphocytic leukemia.

In this sample, this clone turned up once. The chain has TRBV14 and TRBJ2-7; possible D gene TRBD1, 8 bases. The CDR3 covers 13 residues. Per the germline V gene, CDR1 is SGHDN and CDR2 is FVKESK. The germline V and J ends were trimmed by 5 bases and 9 bases, with 17 bases remaining between them. The chain's CDR3 is CASSEDRAGVQYF. CDR3 nucleotide sequence: TGTGCCAGCAGCGAGGACAGGGCGGGGGTGCAGTACTTC.

The genes are TRBV6-1 and TRBJ1-3; tentative D call: TRBD1 (6 bases). The length of the CDR3 is 15 residues. Trimming left V 6 bases short and J 4 bases short, with 16 bases between. CDR1 and CDR2 from the germline V gene are MNHNS and SASEGT. This CDR3 is CASSAVDSLGNTIYF. Here the CDR3 DNA reads TGTGCCAGCAGCGCCGTGGACAGTTTGGGAAACACCATATATTTT.

This clone was counted between two and nine times. The chain uses TRBV9 and TRBJ2-2, with no clear D. The germline V gene has CDR1 SGDLS and CDR2 YYNGEE. The V gene lost 0 bases and the J gene lost 8 bases, with 8 bases spanning the gap. There are 13 residues in the CDR3. For the CDR3, the DNA is TGTGCCAGCAGCGTAGCACCGTTAGGGGAGCTGTTTTTT. Residues: CASSVAPLGELFF.

The chain links TRBV9 to TRBJ2-7; 8 positions agree with TRBD1. CDR1 and CDR2 from the germline V gene are SGDLS and YYNGEE. J was trimmed by 9 bases and V by 0 bases; bases with no gene match: 11. CDR3 size: 15 residues. DNA for the CDR3: TGTGCCAGCAGCGTAGACTATAGGACAGGGTCCGCGCAGTACTTC. It specifies CASSVDYRTGSAQYF.

This clone has just one count. This chain joins TRBV6-5 and TRBJ2-3, with D perhaps TRBD2 (7 bases). CDR1 and CDR2 (germline): MNHEY, SVGAGI. The CDR3 loop spans 15 amino acids. Trimming pared 2 bases from V and 5 bases from J, leaving 14 bases between. The CDR3 DNA follows: TGTGCCAGCAGTTACAGTCGAGGGGGGGGAGATACGCAGTATTTT. Residues: CASSYSRGGGDTQYF.

The chain recombines TRBV30 with TRBJ2-7, with 7 bases aligning to TRBD2. Germline V gene sequence: CDR1 GTSNPN, CDR2 SVGIG (reference sequence). The trim removed 0 bases at V and 6 bases at J, leaving 11 bases unmatched. The CDR3 totals 15 residues. The CDR3: CAWSVRGGRRAEQYF. In DNA form, the CDR3 reads TGTGCCTGGAGTGTACGGGGAGGGAGACGGGCCGAGCAGTACTTC.

The chain uses TRBV7-2 and TRBJ2-7, with TRBD2 matching 8 bases. Germline CDR1 is SGHTA and CDR2 is FQGNSA. The CDR3 extends over 17 amino acids. The V and J ends lost 8 bases and 2 bases, in that order; junction bases with no gene match: 17. The DNA of the CDR3 is TGTGCCAGCGGGGATAGGGCTCGCGGGGGGCCTCCCTACGAGCAGTACTTC. This gives the protein CASGDRARGGPPYEQYF.

V and J are TRBV27 and TRBJ2-1; 8 nucleotides match TRBD1. This CDR3 is 11 amino acids long. Germline V lookup: CDR1 MNHEY, CDR2 SMNVEV (reference sequence). J gave up 15 bases and V 2 bases, and 3 bases lay outside the gene matches. As DNA, the CDR3 is TGTGCCAGCAGTTTAGGACAGGGCCTGTTCTTC. This gives the protein CASSLGQGLFF.

The V gene is TRBV4-1, the J gene TRBJ2-3; D call uncertain. Trimming shortened V by 5 bases and J by 5 bases, and 11 bases separated the two germline ends. Germline V gene lookup returns CDR1 MGHRA and CDR2 YSYEKL. This CDR3 is 13 amino acids long. The DNA for the CDR3 is TGCGCCAGCAGCTCCCTAGAGGTAGATACGCAGTATTTT. Residues: CASSSLEVDTQYF.

The chain has TRBV9 and TRBJ1-3; D might be TRBD1 (5 bases). The CDR3 totals 17 residues. V lost 4 bases to trimming and J lost 5 bases, with 22 bases between them. Germline-derived CDR1 and CDR2 are SGDLS and YYNGEE. The CDR3 protein is CASSTGVTDGARNTIYF. DNA of the CDR3: TGTGCCAGCAGCACCGGAGTGACGGACGGGGCCCGAAACACCATATATTTT.

The sample holds one count of this clone. This chain uses TRBV4-2 with TRBJ1-4; D remains ambiguous. Germline assignment: CDR1 LGHNA and CDR2 YNFKEQ. Trimming cost V 6 bases and J 7 bases, with 18 bases left between them. CDR3 size: 15 residues. As DNA, the CDR3 is TGTGCCAGCAGTCCAAGGAACGGGCTAGGTGAAAAACTGTTTTTT. It codes for CASSPRNGLGEKLFF.

The chain links TRBV11-3 to TRBJ1-2; weak D call: TRBD1 (6 bases). Germline-derived CDR1 and CDR2 are SGHNT and YENEEA. V was cut by 0 bases and J by 14 bases, with 13 bases left in between. This CDR3 has 12 amino acids. This chain's CDR3 is CASSLDGQTSTF. The CDR3 DNA reads TGTGCCAGCAGCTTAGATGGACAGACATCGACCTTC.

The chain recombines TRBV2 with TRBJ2-1; D is perhaps TRBD1 (5 bases). The V gene lost 7 bases and the J gene lost 5 bases, with 12 bases spanning the gap. Germline assignment: CDR1 SNHLY and CDR2 FYNNEI. This CDR3 has 13 residues. The CDR3 DNA reads TGTGCCAGCAAGACTGACAGTAACAATGAGCAGTTCTTC. Amino acids: CASKTDSNNEQFF.

This clone occurred once. This rearrangement joins TRBV4-1 to TRBJ2-7; D call uncertain. CDR3 length: 15 residues. Germline V CDR1 and CDR2: MGHRA, YSYEKL. V shed 1 base and J shed 0 bases, with 10 bases lying between them. The CDR3 nucleotides are TGCGCCAGCAGCCAAGGGGTCAGCGTCTCCTACGAGCAGTACTTC. This encodes CASSQGVSVSYEQYF.

The CDR3 sequence: CASSDLDIKNIQYF. DNA of the CDR3: TGTGCCAGTAGCGATCTAGACATCAAAAACATTCAGTACTTC. The chain has TRBV19 and TRBJ2-4; no firm D call. Trimming stripped 6 bases from V and 3 bases from J, with 12 bases between. This CDR3 is built from 14 residues. The germline gives CDR1 LNHDA, CDR2 SQIVND (reference sequence).

The chain links TRBV5-1 to TRBJ1-2; D uncertain. Per germline, CDR1 SGHRS and CDR2 YFSETQ. Trimming took off 4 bases at V and 6 bases at J, with 13 bases between the two ends. The CDR3 runs 13 residues. CDR3 sequence (DNA): TGCGCCAGCAGCCTAGGACCGTCTGATGGCTACACCTTC. Its translation: CASSLGPSDGYTF.

The CDR3 bases are TGTGCCAGCTCACCCTACCAACTAGCGGGAGGGGGAGAGCAGTTCTTC. Residues: CASSPYQLAGGGEQFF. J is TRBJ2-1 and V is TRBV18; 13 nucleotides agree with TRBD2. This CDR3 is built from 16 residues. The germline gives CDR1 KGHSH, CDR2 LQKENI. The V and J ends lost 3 bases and 10 bases, in that order; junction bases with no gene match: 9.

The genes are TRBV5-4 and TRBJ1-1; tentatively, D is TRBD1 (6 bases). The CDR3 consists of 14 residues. Germline V gene data show CDR1 as SGHNT and CDR2 as YYREEE (reference sequence). Deletions cut 3 bases from V and 1 base from J, with 10 bases between. This chain's CDR3 is CASSSRTENTEAFF. CDR3 bases: TGTGCCAGCAGCTCAAGGACAGAGAACACTGAAGCTTTCTTT.

The chain couples TRBV5-1 to TRBJ2-6, with D maybe TRBD2 (6 bases). The length of the CDR3 is 16 residues. Germline CDR1 is SGHRS and CDR2 is YFSETQ. V was shortened by 4 bases and J by 0 bases, with 11 bases between the two germline ends. Here the CDR3 reads CASSPWGDSGANVLTF. The CDR3 DNA sequence: TGCGCCAGCAGCCCATGGGGGGACTCTGGGGCCAACGTCCTGACTTTC.

The chain couples TRBV7-2 to TRBJ2-7; 12 bases match TRBD2. The germline gives CDR1 SGHTA, CDR2 FQGNSA. V lost 4 bases and J lost 1; bases outside the gene matches: 14. This CDR3 has 19 residues. CDR3 sequence (DNA): TGTGCCAGCAGCTGGGAAATACGGACTAGCGGGATAATGTCCTACGAGCAGTACTTC. Translated, it gives CASSWEIRTSGIMSYEQYF.

This chain joins TRBV5-1 and TRBJ2-5; D is unclear. The V and J ends lost 1 base and 0 bases respectively, with 10 bases between them. CDR3 size: 15 residues. Germline CDR1 is SGHRS and CDR2 is YFSETQ. The CDR3 DNA reads as TGCGCCAGCAGCTTGCTCGGCGCTAACCAAGAGACCCAGTACTTC. It codes for CASSLLGANQETQYF.

The chain employs TRBV14 and TRBJ1-1; 7 nucleotides line up with TRBD1. J was trimmed by 1 base and V by 6 bases; bases with no gene match: 5. Germline V lookup: CDR1 SGHDN, CDR2 FVKESK. This CDR3 is built from 14 residues. The CDR3 DNA reads as TGTGCCAGCAGTCTCCGGACAGGGAACACTGAAGCTTTCTTT. Its translation: CASSLRTGNTEAFF.

The J gene is TRBJ2-7, the V gene TRBV28; 7 bases map to TRBD1. The CDR3 runs 14 residues. Trimming cost V 7 bases and J 0 bases; bases outside gene matches: 6. CDR1 MDHEN and CDR2 SYDVKM come from the germline V gene. For the CDR3, the DNA is TGTGCCAGCACCCCGACAGGGAGCTCCTACGAGCAGTACTTC. Translation gives CASTPTGSSYEQYF.

This clone was found once. A far larger clone is off by one base, so a read error is likely. This chain uses TRBV5-6 with TRBJ1-5, with D maybe TRBD1 (5 bases). Trimming left V 0 bases short and J 1 base short, with 11 bases between. This CDR3 is 16 amino acids long. Germline-derived CDR1 and CDR2 are SGHDT and YYEEEE. This CDR3 is CASSLDGARSNQPQHF. The CDR3 DNA follows: TGTGCCAGCAGCTTGGATGGGGCACGGAGCAATCAGCCCCAGCATTTT.

The gene calls are TRBV27 and TRBJ1-2; D call uncertain. CDR3 size: 13 residues. V was cut by 4 bases and J by 4 bases, with 10 bases left in between. From germline, CDR1 is MNHEY and CDR2 SMNVEV (reference sequence). The CDR3 coding sequence is TGTGCCAGCAGTTCACAGACTCTCTATGGCTACACCTTC. It is translated as CASSSQTLYGYTF.

The rearrangement uses TRBV6-5 and TRBJ1-1; D is unresolved. This CDR3 spans 16 amino acids. Looked up from germline, CDR1 is MNHEY and CDR2 is SVGAGI. The V end was cut by 3 bases, the J end by 1 base, with 15 bases between. The CDR3 DNA follows: TGTGCCAGCAGTTATTCTGGAGGCAGAGCGAACACTGAAGCTTTCTTT. This gives the protein CASSYSGGRANTEAFF.